This TCR beta chain emerged from a study of blood T cell repertoires in COVID-19. Original processing notes: Reference gene primer amplification gave nucleated cell count estimates. Using immunoSEQ multiplex PCR, the repertoire was profiled, and TCRdb retains in-frame clones only, with some absent. The V and J calls and the clone size are those of that table, but D and trimming were determined from the DNA. This repertoire shows 350,000 to 400,000 clones, 91% found once; its top ten account for about 0.78%. The CDR3 sequence is 13 residues long. V lost 1 base to trimming and J lost 2 bases, with 6 bases between them.

Material: PBMCs or T cells enriched from blood (not recorded which). The rearrangement uses TRBV12-3 or TRBV12-4 and TRBJ2-7; D is unclear. This receptor was identified in a woman aged 40-49 years who had been exposed to COVID-19. CDR3 in amino acids: CASSLGSTYEQYF. CDR3 DNA sequence: TGTGCCAGCAGTTTAGGGAGCACCTACGAGCAGTACTTC.